Each of the 20 T cell receptor beta chains below was sequenced from the same sample in a study of T cell responses to AZD1222 COVID-19 vaccine. The repertoire was sequenced with immunoSEQ multiplex PCR; TCRdb's copy has only in-frame clones and lacks some. Of roughly 100,000 clones listed, more than 85% are singletons. The sequencing used peripheral blood, collected on day 0 of AZD1222 vaccination. The receptors were gathered from an adult in good health.

The chain has TRBV12-3 or TRBV12-4 and TRBJ2-3; TRBD1 might be the D (5 bases). The V gene lost 8 bases and the J gene lost 5 bases, with 8 bases spanning the gap. The CDR3 is made up of 11 amino acids. Written as DNA, the CDR3 is TGTGCCAGCCAGGGTGTAGATACGCAGTATTTT. This encodes CASQGVDTQYF.

The rearrangement joins TRBV10-1 to TRBJ2-5; D is ambiguous. CDR1 WNHNN and CDR2 SYGVQD come from the germline V gene (reference sequence). Trimming stripped 2 bases from V and 4 bases from J, with 14 bases between. The CDR3 totals 15 residues. CDR3 sequence (DNA): TGCGCCAGCAGTGAGGTAGGATTTTTGGGAGAGACCCAGTACTTC. This sequence encodes CASSEVGFLGETQYF.

V and J are TRBV28 and TRBJ2-7; 8 bases agree with TRBD1. Per germline, CDR1 MDHEN and CDR2 SYDVKM. The V gene end was trimmed by 6 bases and the J gene end by 5 bases; junction bases not matched to a gene: 12. CDR3 size: 15 residues. CDR3 DNA sequence: TGTGCCAGCAGCACTCCTCGACAGGGGAAGCACGAGCAGTACTTC. Translation gives CASSTPRQGKHEQYF. Drawing the rest from reference TRBV28 and TRBJ2-7, the complete variable domain is DVKVTQSSRYLVKRTGEKVFLECVQDMDHENMFWYRQDPGLGLRLIYFSYDVKMKEKGDIPEGYSVSREKKERFSLILESASTNQTSMYLCASSTPRQGKHEQYFGPGTRLTVT.

The chain employs TRBV7-2 and TRBJ2-3; TRBD2 might be the D (5 bases). Trimming removed 4 bases at V and 0 bases at J, with 11 bases between. CDR1 and CDR2 from the germline V gene are SGHTA and FQGNSA. The CDR3 consists of 15 residues. CDR3 sequence (DNA): TGTGCCAGCAGCTCGTTTAGCGATAGCACAGATACGCAGTATTTT. Protein product: CASSSFSDSTDTQYF.

V is TRBV30 and J is TRBJ2-5; D ambiguous. There are 10 residues in the CDR3. Trimming took off 3 bases at V and 7 bases at J, with 6 bases between the two ends. CDR1 is GTSNPN and CDR2 is SVGIG in the germline V gene (reference sequence). CDR3 protein: CAWRAGTQYF. CDR3 coding DNA: TGTGCCTGGAGGGCAGGGACCCAGTACTTC. Filled out from reference TRBV30 and TRBJ2-5, the complete variable domain reads SQTIHQWPATLVQPVGSPLSLECTVEGTSNPNLYWYRQAAGRGLQLLFYSVGIGQISSEVPQNLSASRPQDRQFILSSKKLLLSDSGFYLCAWRAGTQYFGPGTRLLVL.

This chain joins TRBV7-2 and TRBJ1-2, with D tentatively TRBD1 (6 bases). The V and J ends lost 7 bases and 5 bases respectively, with 14 bases between them. Germline V CDR1 and CDR2: SGHTA, FQGNSA. There are 13 residues in the CDR3. Here the CDR3 reads CASKGDLRYGYTF. Here the CDR3 DNA reads TGTGCCAGCAAGGGGGATTTACGGTATGGCTACACCTTC.

The sample holds one count of this clone. The chain carries TRBV21-1 and TRBJ2-2. TRBV21-1 is reported as a pseudogene. There are 12 residues in the CDR3. The CDR3 loop reads CARTGASGELFF. For the CDR3, the DNA is TGTGCCAGAACCGGGGCGTCCGGGGAGCTGTTTTTT.

This rearrangement joins TRBV7-3 to TRBJ2-1; possible D gene TRBD1, 5 bases. There are 15 residues in the CDR3. Germline CDR1 SGHTA, CDR2 FQGTGA. V dropped 1 base and J dropped 6 bases, with 13 bases sitting between them. As DNA, the CDR3 is TGTGCCAGCAGCTTAATAAGGGGCGAAGTCAATGAGCAGTTCTTC. Amino acids: CASSLIRGEVNEQFF.

CDR3 in DNA: TGTGCCAGCAGCATCTACCTAACCCCCGGACTAGACGCCGGGGAGCTGTTTTTT. Translating it yields CASSIYLTPGLDAGELFF. The rearrangement uses TRBV27 and TRBJ2-2; the match to TRBD2 covers 7 bases. The trim removed 6 bases at V and 6 bases at J, leaving 19 bases unmatched. The CDR3 runs 18 residues. Germline lookup yields CDR1 MNHEY and CDR2 SMNVEV (reference sequence).

The chain has TRBV9 and TRBJ2-1; TRBD1 or TRBD2 may be the D gene (7 bases each). Trimming removed 4 bases at V and 9 bases at J, with 23 bases between. This CDR3 region has 16 residues. Germline V gene sequence: CDR1 SGDLS, CDR2 YYNGEE. The CDR3 coding sequence is TGTGCCAGCAGCCCCGGGGGGACAGCTTTCCCAATTGAGCAGTTCTTC. This sequence encodes CASSPGGTAFPIEQFF.

The V gene is TRBV24-1, the J gene TRBJ2-3; D uncertain. CDR3 length: 11 residues. Germline assignment: CDR1 KGHDR and CDR2 SFDVKD. Trimming stripped 2 bases from V and 6 bases from J, with 2 bases between. The CDR3 nucleotides are TGTGCCACCAGTGATTCTGATACGCAGTATTTT. Translated, it gives CATSDSDTQYF.

The chain employs TRBV20-1 and TRBJ2-7; possible D gene TRBD2, 5 bases. Germline CDR1 reads DFQATT; CDR2 reads SNEGSKA (reference sequence). This CDR3 comprises 14 residues. The V gene lost 3 bases and the J gene lost 4 bases, with 16 bases spanning the gap. This CDR3 is CSASRLRVSYEQYF. The CDR3 DNA reads as TGCAGTGCTAGTAGGTTGAGGGTATCGTACGAGCAGTACTTC.

The chain couples TRBV9 to TRBJ1-3; 9 bases are shared with TRBD1. CDR1 is SGDLS and CDR2 is YYNGEE in the germline V gene. V shed 3 bases and J 0 bases; nucleotides not matched to a gene: 4. This CDR3 contains 16 residues. This chain's CDR3 is CASSANRGLSGNTIYF. In DNA form, the CDR3 reads TGTGCCAGCAGCGCCAACAGGGGGCTCTCTGGAAACACCATATATTTT.

The J gene is TRBJ2-7, the V gene TRBV5-1; D remains ambiguous. Germline-derived CDR1 and CDR2 are SGHRS and YFSETQ. Trimming cost V 0 bases and J 1 base, with 14 bases left between them. The CDR3 has 16 amino acids. The CDR3 DNA reads TGCGCCAGCAGCTTGGAGGTGGTCTCGGGTTCCTACGAGCAGTACTTC. This encodes CASSLEVVSGSYEQYF. Based on the CDR3 plus reference TRBV5-1 and TRBJ2-7, the full variable domain is KAGVTQTPRYLIKTRGQQVTLSCSPISGHRSVSWYQQTPGQGLQFLFEYFSETQRNKGNFPGRFSGRQFSNSRSEMNVSTLELGDSALYLCASSLEVVSGSYEQYFGPGTRLTVT.

This chain uses TRBV6-2 or TRBV6-3 with TRBJ1-5; the D gene is possibly TRBD1 (5 bases). This CDR3 has 16 amino acids. The ends were cut back, 2 bases at V and 0 bases at J, with 11 bases in the middle. CDR1 is MNHEY, CDR2 SVGEGT, per germline. The CDR3, as DNA: TGTGCCAGCAGTTACCCGGGACTGTATAGCAATCAGCCCCAGCATTTT. Translating it yields CASSYPGLYSNQPQHF.

V gene TRBV9 combines with J gene TRBJ1-2; 9 nucleotides agree with TRBD1. CDR1 and CDR2 from the germline V gene are SGDLS and YYNGEE. This CDR3 spans 18 amino acids. With 6 bases clipped from V and 6 bases from J, the junction kept 21 bases outside the gene matches. The CDR3: CASTARPGQGGRGHGYTF. In DNA, the CDR3 is TGTGCCAGCACTGCAAGGCCGGGACAGGGAGGTCGAGGCCATGGCTACACCTTC.

The rearrangement uses TRBV5-1 and TRBJ2-1; no definite D call. Deletions cut 4 bases from V and 6 bases from J, with 20 bases between. The V gene's germline CDR1 is SGHRS and CDR2 YFSETQ. This CDR3 contains 16 residues. CDR3 loop: CASSPPNPTPFNEQFF. The CDR3 DNA reads as TGCGCCAGCAGCCCTCCGAACCCCACACCCTTCAATGAGCAGTTCTTC. Filled out from reference TRBV5-1 and TRBJ2-1, the complete variable domain reads KAGVTQTPRYLIKTRGQQVTLSCSPISGHRSVSWYQQTPGQGLQFLFEYFSETQRNKGNFPGRFSGRQFSNSRSEMNVSTLELGDSALYLCASSPPNPTPFNEQFFGPGTRLTVL.

Concerning this clone: This sample also contains other DNA sequences that code for the same CDR3. The chain recombines TRBV18 with TRBJ1-1, with 10 bases lining up with TRBD1. The CDR3 totals 14 residues. Per germline, CDR1 KGHSH and CDR2 LQKENI. The junction had 1 base not matched to a gene; V was cut back by 1 base and J by 5 bases. CDR3 nucleotides: TGTGCCAGCTCACCACGGACAGGGGGTACTGAAGCTTTCTTT. Encoded protein: CASSPRTGGTEAFF.

This clone was recorded a few times. This chain joins TRBV5-5 and TRBJ2-7; D is unresolved. The CDR3 spans 13 residues. Trimming left V 0 bases short and J 2 bases short, with 6 bases between. Germline V gives CDR1 SGHKS, CDR2 YYEKEE (reference sequence). The CDR3 coding sequence is TGTGCCAGCAGCTTGGAGGTAGCCTACGAGCAGTACTTC. The encoded protein is CASSLEVAYEQYF.

This clone was seen once. The chain links TRBV3-1 (or the pseudogene TRBV3-2) to TRBJ2-5, with D possibly being TRBD2 (6 bases). V gave up 3 bases and J gave up 4 bases, with 15 bases separating them. Germline-derived CDR1 and CDR2 are LGHDT and YNNKEL (reference sequence). CDR3 length: 15 residues. The CDR3 sequence: CASSHRGKYTETQYF. CDR3 coding DNA: TGTGCCAGCAGCCACCGGGGGAAGTATACAGAGACCCAGTACTTC.